This T cell receptor (beta chain) is from a study of blood T cell repertoires in COVID-19. Study information: Acute and convalescent COVID-19 samples came from the United States, Italy and Spain. PBMCs, B-cell-depleted T cells, or T cells were the source of the cDNA or gDNA that made up the material.

This CDR3 is built from 13 residues. Original handling: Nucleated cell counts were estimated from reference gene primer amplification. The assay was immunoSEQ multiplex PCR, and TCRdb's table has in-frame clones only and misses some. D and trimming come from the DNA, and the V and J calls and clone size come from that table. The data show some 300,000 clones, about nine tenths seen once. V gene TRBV12-2 combines with J gene TRBJ1-2. TRBV12-2 is a listed pseudogene. Source material: PBMCs or T cells enriched from blood (not recorded which). The sequence was collected from a woman between 50 and 59 years old who had been exposed to COVID-19. CDR3 region: CASRGRGNYGYTF. The CDR3 nucleotides are TGTGCAAGTCGCGGGAGGGGGAACTATGGCTACACCTTC.